What follows are 18 T cell receptor beta chains derived from one specimen sequenced in a study of cytomegalovirus exposure and HLA in healthy donors. 60 Vbeta and 13 Jbeta primers were used in PCR. The protocol was immunoSEQ multiplex PCR, while the TCRdb copy is restricted to in-frame clones and leaves out a portion. The sample holds 150,000 to 200,000 clones, around three quarters seen once. The sequenced sample consisted of PBMCs. All receptors derive from a woman aged 30 to 39 in good health and CMV-seropositive.

Concerning this clone itself: The junction and the germline gene differ at one end; a read error may be behind it. This sequence joins TRBV2 and TRBJ2-7, with 10 bases matching TRBD1. Germline assignment: CDR1 SNHLY and CDR2 FYNNEI. CDR3 length equals 14 residues. CDR3 region: CASSEDRGQGEQYF. The DNA of the CDR3 is TGTGCCAGCAGCGAAGACAGGGGGCAGGGCGAGCAGTACTTC.

This clone was picked up many times. A much larger clone is a single base away; this may be a read error. J is TRBJ1-1 and V is TRBV7-9; no reliable D call. This CDR3 has 12 amino acids. The germline V gene encodes CDR1 SEHNR and CDR2 FQNEAQ (reference sequence). As DNA, the CDR3 is TGTTCCAGCAGCTCACTACGGACTGAAGCTTTCTTT. Translation: CSSSSLRTEAFF. Together with reference TRBV7-9 and TRBJ1-1, the CDR3 gives the full variable domain: DTGVSQNPRHKITKRGQNVTFRCDPISEHNRLYWYRQTLGQGPEFLTYFQNEAQLEKSRLLSDRFSAERPKGSFSTLEIQRTEQGDSAMYLCSSSSLRTEAFFGQGTRLTVV.

This chain joins TRBV28 and TRBJ1-2; 8 bases map to TRBD1. J gave up 2 bases and V 4 bases, and 12 bases lay outside the gene matches. Germline lookup yields CDR1 MDHEN and CDR2 SYDVKM. The CDR3 consists of 17 residues. The CDR3 sequence is CASSYTIGAGGNYGYTF. DNA for the CDR3: TGTGCCAGCAGTTACACTATAGGGGCAGGGGGCAACTATGGCTACACCTTC.

This clone was recorded only once. This chain joins TRBV4-3 and TRBJ2-2; D is possibly TRBD2 (5 bases). CDR1 LGHNA and CDR2 YSLEER come from the germline V gene. V lost 1 base to trimming and J lost 5 bases, with 14 bases between them. CDR3 size: 16 residues. CDR3 amino acids: CASSQGLREGTGELFF. CDR3 nucleotide sequence: TGCGCCAGCAGCCAAGGGTTGAGGGAAGGGACCGGGGAGCTGTTTTTT.

The V call is TRBV29-1, the J call TRBJ2-2; no clear D gene. The CDR3 is 11 amino acids. Trimming removed 8 bases from V and 0 bases from J, with 4 bases in between. Germline CDR1 reads SQVTM; CDR2 reads ANQGSEA. In DNA form, the CDR3 reads TGCAGCTACTCGAACACCGGGGAGCTGTTTTTT. This sequence encodes CSYSNTGELFF.

The chain is built from TRBV5-4 and TRBJ2-7, with 9 positions matching TRBD2. Germline V gene sequence: CDR1 SGHNT, CDR2 YYREEE (reference sequence). The V segment lost 4 bases and the J segment 2 bases; nucleotides outside the gene matches: 7. The CDR3 covers 15 residues. The CDR3 reads CASSPSAGGTYEQYF. The CDR3 DNA is TGTGCCAGCAGCCCTTCGGCGGGAGGGACCTACGAGCAGTACTTC.

The genes are TRBV10-3 and TRBJ1-3; D unclear. Germline V gene data show CDR1 as ENHRY and CDR2 as SYGVKD. V was trimmed by 9 bases and J by 1 base, leaving 13 bases between them. This CDR3 contains 14 residues. CDR3 in DNA: TGTGCCATTCGGAGGTTGATATCTGGAAACACCATATATTTT. Its translation is CAIRRLISGNTIYF.

This sequence joins TRBV19 and TRBJ1-4; D remains ambiguous. V lost 3 bases and J 8 bases, leaving 7 bases between the germline ends. The CDR3 spans 12 residues. The germline V gene encodes CDR1 LNHDA and CDR2 SQIVND (reference sequence). DNA for the CDR3: TGTGCCAGTAGTATGCGGAAAGAAAAACTGTTTTTT. It yields the protein CASSMRKEKLFF.

Remarks on this clone: The junction does not match germline at one end; this may be a read error. V usage is TRBV5-1 and J usage is TRBJ1-2; D unresolved. The CDR3 runs 14 residues. Germline V gives CDR1 SGHRS, CDR2 YFSETQ. In DNA, the CDR3 is TGCGCCAGCGGCTTGGAGACTCCTAACTATGGCTACACCTTC. Translating it yields CASGLETPNYGYTF. Combining the CDR3 with reference TRBV5-1 and TRBJ1-2 gives the whole variable domain KAGVTQTPRYLIKTRGQQVTLSCSPISGHRSVSWYQQTPGQGLQFLFEYFSETQRNKGNFPGRFSGRQFSNSRSEMNVSTLELGDSALYLCASGLETPNYGYTFGSGTRLTVV.

The V call is TRBV2, the J call TRBJ1-2, with 7 bases matching TRBD1. CDR3 length: 13 residues. Germline V lookup: CDR1 SNHLY, CDR2 FYNNEI. V lost 5 bases, J lost 4 bases, and 4 bases stayed unmatched. The CDR3 loop is CASSWDRAYGYTF. The CDR3 DNA follows: TGTGCCAGCAGTTGGGACAGAGCCTATGGCTACACCTTC.

This chain links TRBV7-9 with TRBJ1-4, with 7 positions matching TRBD1. The CDR3 loop spans 14 amino acids. After removal of 3 bases from V and 7 bases from J, the junction contained 5 bases not matched to a gene. Germline CDR1 and CDR2: SEHNR and FQNEAQ (reference sequence). CDR3 protein: CASSFSGGIEKLFF. The CDR3 DNA is TGTGCCAGCAGCTTCTCAGGGGGAATTGAAAAACTGTTTTTT. The full variable domain, in which reference TRBV7-9 and TRBJ1-4 provide the parts outside the CDR3, is DTGVSQNPRHKITKRGQNVTFRCDPISEHNRLYWYRQTLGQGPEFLTYFQNEAQLEKSRLLSDRFSAERPKGSFSTLEIQRTEQGDSAMYLCASSFSGGIEKLFFGSGTQLSVL.

The chain joins TRBV14 to TRBJ1-2; D may be TRBD1 (6 bases). CDR3 length equals 15 residues. From germline, CDR1 is SGHDN and CDR2 FVKESK. V was shortened by 4 bases and J by 8 bases, with 20 bases between the two germline ends. CDR3 loop: CASSPIPQGWEGYTF. The CDR3 nucleotides are TGTGCCAGCAGCCCTATACCACAGGGATGGGAAGGCTACACCTTC.

CDR3 bases: TGTGCCAGCAGCCAGGACACGAGCTCCTACGAGCAGTACTTC. Amino acids: CASSQDTSSYEQYF. The chain uses TRBV7-9 and TRBJ2-7, with D maybe TRBD1 (5 bases). V was shortened by 5 bases and J by 0 bases, with 11 bases between the two germline ends. Looked up from germline, CDR1 is SEHNR and CDR2 is FQNEAQ (reference sequence). The length of the CDR3 is 14 residues.

This chain links TRBV29-1 with TRBJ1-1; D gene ambiguous. V was clipped by 6 bases and J by 1 base, with 9 bases between them. Germline CDR1 SQVTM, CDR2 ANQGSEA. The CDR3 has 12 residues. The CDR3, as DNA: TGCAGCGTGAGGTTAACGAACACTGAAGCTTTCTTT. The encoded protein is CSVRLTNTEAFF. Supplemented by reference TRBV29-1 and TRBJ1-1, the full variable domain reads SAVISQKPSRDICQRGTSLTIQCQVDSQVTMMFWYRQQPGQSLTLIATANQGSEATYESGFVIDKFPISRPNLTFSTLTVSNMSPEDSSIYLCSVRLTNTEAFFGQGTRLTVV.

The table lists this clone with a count of one. The chain carries TRBV7-9 and TRBJ2-5, with 8 positions matching TRBD1. The junction had 6 bases not matched to a gene; V was cut back by 10 bases and J by 2 bases. CDR3 length equals 13 residues. CDR1 SEHNR and CDR2 FQNEAQ come from the germline V gene (reference sequence). The CDR3 loop is CATKTGGQETQYF. The CDR3 nucleotides read TGTGCCACCAAAACAGGGGGTCAAGAGACCCAGTACTTC.

The chain carries TRBV7-9 and TRBJ1-2; weak D call: TRBD1 (6 bases). This CDR3 spans 15 amino acids. The V end lost 4 bases, the J end lost 4 bases, and 16 bases lay between the germline ends. Germline assignment: CDR1 SEHNR and CDR2 FQNEAQ (reference sequence). The CDR3 is CASSSTTGKSYGYTF. CDR3 nucleotide sequence: TGTGCCAGCAGCTCGACCACAGGGAAAAGCTATGGCTACACCTTC. Based on the CDR3 plus reference TRBV7-9 and TRBJ1-2, the full variable domain is DTGVSQNPRHKITKRGQNVTFRCDPISEHNRLYWYRQTLGQGPEFLTYFQNEAQLEKSRLLSDRFSAERPKGSFSTLEIQRTEQGDSAMYLCASSSTTGKSYGYTFGSGTRLTVV.

The genes are TRBV7-2 and TRBJ2-7; maybe TRBD2 (5 bases). Germline CDR1 reads SGHTA; CDR2 reads FQGNSA. This CDR3 is built from 16 residues. V was clipped by 5 bases and J by 7 bases, with 24 bases between them. CDR3 sequence (DNA): TGTGCCAGCAGCACAACTCTACTAGGGCCCCCCGGGGAGCAGTACTTC. Translating gives CASSTTLLGPPGEQYF.

This chain links TRBV4-1 with TRBJ2-1, with TRBD2 identical over 12 bases. Per the germline V gene, CDR1 is MGHRA and CDR2 is YSYEKL. This CDR3 region has 18 residues. With 3 bases clipped from V and 7 bases from J, the junction kept 13 bases outside the gene matches. The CDR3 loop reads CASSHASSGRGRGNEQFF. CDR3 bases: TGCGCCAGCAGCCACGCTTCTAGCGGGAGGGGCCGGGGTAATGAGCAGTTCTTC.